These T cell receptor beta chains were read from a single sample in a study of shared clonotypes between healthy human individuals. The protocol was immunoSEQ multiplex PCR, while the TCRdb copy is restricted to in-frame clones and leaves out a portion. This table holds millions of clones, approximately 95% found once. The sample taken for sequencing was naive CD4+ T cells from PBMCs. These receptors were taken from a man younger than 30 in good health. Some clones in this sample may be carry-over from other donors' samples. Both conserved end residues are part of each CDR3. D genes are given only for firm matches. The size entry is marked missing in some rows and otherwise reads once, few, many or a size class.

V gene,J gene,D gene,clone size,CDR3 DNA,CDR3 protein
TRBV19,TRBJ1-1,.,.,TGTGCCAGTAGTATAGCGACCCTTGGGGCTTTCTTT,CASSIATLGAFF
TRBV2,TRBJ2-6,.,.,TGTGCCAGCAGTGAAGCAACAGGGTATTACTCTGGGGCCAACGTCCTGACTTTC,CASSEATGYYSGANVLTF
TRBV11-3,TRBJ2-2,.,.,TGTGCCAGCTCTGGGAACACCGGGGAGCTGTTTTTT,CASSGNTGELFF
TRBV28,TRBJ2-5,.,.,TGTGCCAGCAGGCTGATGGGGGCAGAGACCCAGTACTTC,CASRLMGAETQYF
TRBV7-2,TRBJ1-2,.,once,TGTGCCAGCAGCTTGACCGTCCTCGGGGGCTATGGCTACACCTTC,CASSLTVLGGYGYTF
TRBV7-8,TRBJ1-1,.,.,TGTGCCAGCAGCTTAAGTTCAGGGTACACTGAAGCTTTCTTT,CASSLSSGYTEAFF
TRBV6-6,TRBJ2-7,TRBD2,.,TGTGCCAGCAGCCTACTAGCGGGAGGTTCCTACGAGCAGTACTTC,CASSLLAGGSYEQYF
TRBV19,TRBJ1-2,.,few,TGTGCCAGTAGTCCGAGACGGGGATTATCTGGCTACACCTTC,CASSPRRGLSGYTF
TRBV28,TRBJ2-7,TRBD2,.,TGTGCCAGCGGGGGGGTAGCGGTCTCCTACGAGCAGTACTTC,CASGGVAVSYEQYF
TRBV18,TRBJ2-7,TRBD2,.,TGTGCCAGCTCACCAAGGGCGGGGGGCTACGAGCAGTACTTC,CASSPRAGGYEQYF
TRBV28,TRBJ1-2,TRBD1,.,TGTGCCAGCAGTTTGGAGGGACAGGGCCTTAAAGGCTACACCTTC,CASSLEGQGLKGYTF
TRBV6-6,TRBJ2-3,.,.,TGTGCCACTCAGAGGACATATAGCACAGATACGCAGTATTTT,CATQRTYSTDTQYF
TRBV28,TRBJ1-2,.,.,TGTGCCAGCAGCCGAGAGGTTTTAGGAGGGCCATATGGCTACACCTTC,CASSREVLGGPYGYTF
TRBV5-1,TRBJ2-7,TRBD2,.,TGCGCCAGCAGCTTGGTCGGACTAGCTGGCGAGCAGTACTTC,CASSLVGLAGEQYF
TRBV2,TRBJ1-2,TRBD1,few,TGTGCCACAGGGGGCGAAGTGGGCTATGGCTACACCTTC,CATGGEVGYGYTF
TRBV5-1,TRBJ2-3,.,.,TGCGCCAGCAGCCTGGGGCCGAGCGAAGATACGCAGTATTTT,CASSLGPSEDTQYF
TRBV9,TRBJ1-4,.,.,TGTGCCAGCAGCGTAGCCTCTAATGAAAAACTGTTTTTT,CASSVASNEKLFF
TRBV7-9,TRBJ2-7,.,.,TGTGCCAGCAGTCCAATTCCCGCCTACGAGCAGTACTTC,CASSPIPAYEQYF
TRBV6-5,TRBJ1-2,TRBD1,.,TGTGCCAGCAGGGGGACAGTAGGAGACTACACCTTC,CASRGTVGDYTF
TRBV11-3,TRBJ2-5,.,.,TGTGCCAGCAGCTTAGGCGTGGGGACCCAGTACTTC,CASSLGVGTQYF
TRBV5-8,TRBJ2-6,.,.,TGTGCCAGCAGCTTGTGGGGGGCTGGGGCCAACGTCCTGACTTTC,CASSLWGAGANVLTF
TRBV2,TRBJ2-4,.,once,TGTGCCAGCATCAGACCGGGGGTGCTAGCCAAAAACATTCAGTACTTC,CASIRPGVLAKNIQYF
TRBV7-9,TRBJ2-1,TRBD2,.,TGTGCCAGCAGCTTAGGGGCGGGAGTAGGCAATGAGCAGTTCTTC,CASSLGAGVGNEQFF
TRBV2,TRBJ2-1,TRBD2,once,TGTGCCAGCAGAAGGGAGGGCCTAACCTACAATGAGCAGTTCTTC,CASRREGLTYNEQFF
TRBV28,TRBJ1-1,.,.,TGTGCCAGCAGTCTGCATGGGGCGCCTGGACTGGGTACTGAAGCTTTCTTT,CASSLHGAPGLGTEAFF
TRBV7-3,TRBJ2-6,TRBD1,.,TGTGCCAGCAGCTTGCCCGGGACAGGGCGATCTGGGGCCAACGTCCTGACTTTC,CASSLPGTGRSGANVLTF
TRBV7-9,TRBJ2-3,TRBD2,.,TGTGCCAGCAGCCCAGCGGGGTTCCCAGATACGCAGTATTTT,CASSPAGFPDTQYF
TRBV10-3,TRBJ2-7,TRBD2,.,TGTGCCGTCGCAGGTAGCGGGGGTCCCTACGAGCAGTACTTC,CAVAGSGGPYEQYF
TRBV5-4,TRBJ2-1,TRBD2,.,TGTGCCAGCAGCGTGGGACTAGCGGAGAAAAATGAGCAGTTCTTC,CASSVGLAEKNEQFF
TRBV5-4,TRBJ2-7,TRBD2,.,TGTGCCAGCAGCTCCCTCGGCGGGACTACCTACGAGCAGTACTTC,CASSSLGGTTYEQYF
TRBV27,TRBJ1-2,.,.,TGTGCCAGCAGTTGGGGGGTTGGTTACTATGGCTACACCTTC,CASSWGVGYYGYTF
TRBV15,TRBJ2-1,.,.,TGTGCCACCAGCAGGGACCTCCCCACTACCACCTACAATGAGCAGTTCTTC,CATSRDLPTTTYNEQFF
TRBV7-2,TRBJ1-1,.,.,TGTGCCAGCAGCTTAGGATCCGTAATGAACACTGAAGCTTTCTTT,CASSLGSVMNTEAFF
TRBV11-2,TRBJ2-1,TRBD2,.,TGTGCCAGCAGCCCAGGACTAGCGGGCTCGTGGAATGAGCAGTTCTTC,CASSPGLAGSWNEQFF
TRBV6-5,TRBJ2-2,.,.,TGTGCCAGCACCAACACCGGGGAGCTGTTTTTT,CASTNTGELFF
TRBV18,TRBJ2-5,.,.,TGTGCCAGCTCGATTCAAGAGACCCAGTACTTC,CASSIQETQYF
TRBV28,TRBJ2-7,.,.,TGTGCCAGCAGTTTAGCTTACTGGTACGAGCAGTACTTC,CASSLAYWYEQYF
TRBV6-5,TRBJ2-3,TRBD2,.,TGTGCCAGCAGCGCGGGGGGTCCAGATACGCAGTATTTT,CASSAGGPDTQYF
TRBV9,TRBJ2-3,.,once,TGTGCCAGCAGCGTAGTAACAGTTTCAGATACGCAGTATTTT,CASSVVTVSDTQYF
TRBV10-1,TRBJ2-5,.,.,TGCGCCAGCAGTCCCGGACTCTACCAAGAGACCCAGTACTTC,CASSPGLYQETQYF
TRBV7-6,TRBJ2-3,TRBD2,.,TGTGCCAGCAGCGGGTCCAGCGGGAGGTTGACAGATACGCAGTATTTT,CASSGSSGRLTDTQYF
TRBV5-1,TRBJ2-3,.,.,TGCGCCAGTCAAGGAACAGGATCGGCCCCAGATACGCAGTATTTT,CASQGTGSAPDTQYF